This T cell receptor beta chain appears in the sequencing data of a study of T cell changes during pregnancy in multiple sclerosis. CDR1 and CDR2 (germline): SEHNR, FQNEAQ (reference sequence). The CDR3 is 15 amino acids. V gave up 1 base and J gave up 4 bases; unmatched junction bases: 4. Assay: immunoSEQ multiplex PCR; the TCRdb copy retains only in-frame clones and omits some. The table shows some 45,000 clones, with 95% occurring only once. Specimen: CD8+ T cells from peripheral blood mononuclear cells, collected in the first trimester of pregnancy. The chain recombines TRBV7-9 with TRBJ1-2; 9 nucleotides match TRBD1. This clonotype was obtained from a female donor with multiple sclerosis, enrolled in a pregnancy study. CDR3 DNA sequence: TGTGCCAGCAGCTTAGTCCGGGACAGGGCCTATGGCTACACCTTC. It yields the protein CASSLVRDRAYGYTF.